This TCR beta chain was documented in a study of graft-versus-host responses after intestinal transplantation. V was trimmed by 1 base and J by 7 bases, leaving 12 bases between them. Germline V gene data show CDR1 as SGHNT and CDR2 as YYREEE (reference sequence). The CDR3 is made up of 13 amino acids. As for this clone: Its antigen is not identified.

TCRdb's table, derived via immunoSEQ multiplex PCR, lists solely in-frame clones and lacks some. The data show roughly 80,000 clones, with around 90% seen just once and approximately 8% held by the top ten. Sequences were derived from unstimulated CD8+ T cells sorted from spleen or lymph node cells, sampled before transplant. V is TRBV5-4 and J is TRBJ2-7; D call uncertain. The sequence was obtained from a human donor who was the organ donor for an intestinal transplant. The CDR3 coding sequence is TGTGCCAGCAGCTTGTCCCGGACGCAAGAGCAGTACTTC. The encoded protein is CASSLSRTQEQYF.